The 10 T cell receptor beta chains in this list originate from one sample, sequenced in a study of T cell responses to AZD1222 COVID-19 vaccine (dated by TCRdb to the early 2020s). In light of the paper, this sample's time point label describes: about 28 days (+/-7) after the second vaccine dose. Libraries were prepared through the immunoSEQ multiplex PCR assay. TCRdb retrieved this table from immuneACCESS and kept in-frame rearrangements only. Not all clones are present; in checked studies, unresolved V genes account for under half, and no reason is known for the remainder. The sample data list some 120,000 clones, and about 90% of these were observed just once. The top ten constitute 1.6% of the sample. The specimen was peripheral blood, collected 28 days after the second AZD1222 dose. These receptor sequences come from an adult who received the AZD1222 COVID-19 vaccine.

The gene calls are TRBV5-1 and TRBJ1-3; tentatively, D is TRBD1 (6 bases). With 4 bases removed from V and 0 bases from J, the gap between germline ends came to 20 bases. CDR1 and CDR2 from the germline V gene are SGHRS and YFSETQ. CDR3 length: 18 residues. The CDR3 nucleotides are TGCGCCAGCAGCCCCTCCGTGGGCCACAGGGACTCTGGAAACACCATATATTTT. Protein sequence: CASSPSVGHRDSGNTIYF.

This chain joins TRBV6-1 and TRBJ1-2; tentatively, D is TRBD1 (6 bases). This CDR3 region has 14 residues. Trimming pared 3 bases from V and 5 bases from J, leaving 13 bases between. CDR1 is MNHNS, CDR2 SASEGT, per germline. The CDR3 protein is CASSENLGGYGYTF. The CDR3 DNA follows: TGTGCCAGCAGTGAGAACTTAGGGGGATATGGCTACACCTTC.

CDR3 nucleotides: TGTGCCAGCAGTCCTCAGGGAGACTATGGCTACACCTTC. Translation: CASSPQGDYGYTF. V and J are TRBV6-5 and TRBJ1-2; possible D gene TRBD1, 5 bases. The CDR3 has 13 amino acids. Germline lookup yields CDR1 MNHEY and CDR2 SVGAGI. The germline V and J ends were trimmed by 5 bases and 3 bases, with 10 bases remaining between them.

The rearrangement joins TRBV27 to TRBJ2-1; 8 nucleotides agree with TRBD2. V dropped 6 bases and J dropped 3; count of bases not matched to a gene: 16. The germline V gene has CDR1 MNHEY and CDR2 SMNVEV (reference sequence). This CDR3 is built from 18 residues. Here the CDR3 DNA reads TGTGCCAGCAGCAGAACCAACCCGCGGGAGGCCATCTACAATGAGCAGTTCTTC. Amino acids: CASSRTNPREAIYNEQFF.

This clone has a handful of counts. This chain uses TRBV29-1 with TRBJ1-2, with TRBD1 matching over 9 bases. J gave up 3 bases and V 4 bases, and 9 bases lay outside the gene matches. CDR1 SQVTM and CDR2 ANQGSEA come from the germline V gene. This CDR3 comprises 15 residues. This CDR3 is CSVGGQGQGHYGYTF. The CDR3 region has the DNA TGCAGCGTTGGGGGACAGGGACAAGGCCACTATGGCTACACCTTC.

This clone appeared a single time. This chain links TRBV5-6 with TRBJ1-3; TRBD1 is a possible D gene (5 bases). The CDR3 has 13 amino acids. Deletions cut 1 base from V and 3 bases from J, with 5 bases between. CDR1 and CDR2 (germline): SGHDT, YYEEEE. CDR3 bases: TGTGCCAGCAGCTTGAGGGGTGGAAACACCATATATTTT. Residues: CASSLRGGNTIYF.

The genes are TRBV5-1 and TRBJ2-3; 14 nucleotides match TRBD2. The CDR3 loop spans 18 amino acids. With V trimmed by 1 base and J by 0 bases, 4 bases remained unmatched. The germline V gene encodes CDR1 SGHRS and CDR2 YFSETQ. CDR3 in DNA: TGCGCCAGCAGCTTGCGACTAGCGGGAGGGCGTAGCACAGATACGCAGTATTTT. Amino acid sequence: CASSLRLAGGRSTDTQYF.

The chain employs TRBV5-8 and TRBJ1-4; the D gene is possibly TRBD1 (5 bases). There are 14 residues in the CDR3. Between the trimmed V and J ends, which lost 4 bases and 3 bases, there was a span of 10 bases. Germline assignment: CDR1 SGHTS and CDR2 YDEGEE. CDR3 DNA: TGTGCCAGCAGCCGGGGGTCGGCTAATGAAAAACTGTTTTTT. It specifies CASSRGSANEKLFF.

In this sample, this clone turned up a few times. The genes are TRBV18 and TRBJ1-2; D is unclear. Trimming stripped 6 bases from V and 3 bases from J, with 17 bases between. The CDR3 extends over 15 amino acids. Germline-derived CDR1 and CDR2 are KGHSH and LQKENI. CDR3 residues: CASSPVMIWDYGYTF. CDR3 coding DNA: TGTGCCAGCTCCCCGGTAATGATCTGGGACTATGGCTACACCTTC.

The rearrangement uses TRBV5-5 and TRBJ2-7; no firm D call. This CDR3 is 14 amino acids long. The V gene lost 2 bases and the J gene lost 2 bases, with 11 bases spanning the gap. CDR1 and CDR2 from the germline V gene are SGHKS and YYEKEE (reference sequence). CDR3 in DNA: TGTGCCAGCAGCTTTTACGGCTCCCCCTACGAGCAGTACTTC. The encoded protein is CASSFYGSPYEQYF.